This T cell receptor (beta chain) was obtained from a study of identical twins. The CDR3 length is 15 residues. A word on this clonotype: The junction does not match germline at one end; this may be a read error.

Everyone who donated was a healthy Caucasian. TCRdb independently ran MiXCR on the 5' RACE reads; one entry per CDR3 protein. The sample yields some 760,000 distinct CDR3 sequences, roughly 20% seen once. The same specimen was also included in a second study, on T cells expressing NK-cell markers. That work states: Also leading the CD3+CD56-NKG2C+ fraction in several donors were these clonotypes.

The rearrangement uses TRBV12-3 or TRBV12-4 and TRBJ1-4, with a tentative D call TRBD1 (6 bases). Sequences were obtained from PBMCs. The sequence was obtained from a woman aged 18-29 years in good health. CDR3 bases: TGTGCCAGCAGCTTGGGACATTCGCCTAATGCAAAACTGTTTTTT. It is translated as CASSLGHSPNAKLFF.